This T cell receptor (beta chain) was found in a study of T cell repertoires in ileal Crohn's disease. The wider study: Median disease duration was nearly eight years; around 35% smoked at surgery.

Study-level results: Active smokers at surgery had more clonal expansions than non-smokers. Sorted CD8 T cells held more high-frequency clones than CD4.

Data came from immunoSEQ multiplex PCR; TCRdb stores just in-frame clones and leaves some out. The sample records 6,000 or so clones, around 96% being singletons. Eligibility required adulthood, ileal or ileocolonic Crohn's disease and indicated ileocolonic resection. Trimming left V 6 bases short and J 5 bases short, with 13 bases between. The CDR3 sequence is 13 residues long. In germline, CDR1 is MNHNS, CDR2 SASEGT. Of note for this clone: Its specificity is not known.

The chain combines TRBV6-1 with TRBJ2-5; D may be TRBD1 (7 bases). Specimen: ileal tissue. The TCR sequence derives from an adult with Crohn's disease. The CDR3 loop reads CASRPGGMETQYF. The CDR3 DNA is TGTGCCAGCAGGCCAGGGGGGATGGAGACCCAGTACTTC.